These 31 T cell receptor beta chains share one sample of origin, sequenced in a study of cytomegalovirus exposure and HLA in healthy donors. The PCR employed 60 Vbeta primers together with 13 Jbeta primers. TCRdb's table, derived via immunoSEQ multiplex PCR, lists solely in-frame clones and lacks some. The sample has some 150,000 clones; less than 80% are singletons. The sample taken for sequencing was PBMCs. Receptors were obtained from a female donor in good health and CMV-seronegative.

The chain combines TRBV4-1 with TRBJ2-1; TRBD2 agrees at 11 bases. The germline V gene encodes CDR1 MGHRA and CDR2 YSYEKL. The CDR3 is made up of 18 amino acids. Trimming took 2 bases from V and 5 from J; bases not matched to a gene: 11. CDR3 in amino acids: CASSQRPPGLAVDNEQFF. The CDR3 bases are TGCGCCAGCAGCCAACGCCCCCCGGGACTAGCGGTTGACAATGAGCAGTTCTTC.

This clone was recorded a few times. The chain has TRBV29-1 and TRBJ1-4; no clear D. The CDR3 has 11 residues. The germline V gene encodes CDR1 SQVTM and CDR2 ANQGSEA. The V and J ends lost 4 bases and 4 bases respectively, with 4 bases between them. In DNA, the CDR3 is TGCAGCGTTGGAGGTAATGAAAAACTGTTTTTT. The encoded protein is CSVGGNEKLFF.

The chain links TRBV6-5 to TRBJ2-7; 12 nucleotides agree with TRBD1. Per germline, CDR1 MNHEY and CDR2 SVGAGI. With V trimmed by 5 bases and J by 4 bases, 6 bases remained unmatched. This CDR3 is 15 amino acids long. CDR3 protein: CASSRPGQGAYEQYF. The CDR3 region has the DNA TGTGCCAGCAGTCGCCCGGGACAGGGGGCTTACGAGCAGTACTTC.

The genes are TRBV10-3 and TRBJ2-6; possible D gene TRBD1, 6 bases. The CDR3 length is 15 residues. Germline CDR1 and CDR2: ENHRY and SYGVKD. The V end was cut by 11 bases, the J end by 0 bases, with 14 bases between. CDR3 DNA sequence: TGTGCCCCCCGGACAGTTAGCTCTGGGGCCAACGTCCTGACTTTC. It codes for CAPRTVSSGANVLTF.

The chain has TRBV5-8 and TRBJ1-5; the D is unclear. The V end was cut by 6 bases, the J end by 4 bases, with 8 bases between. CDR3 length equals 12 residues. Per germline, CDR1 SGHTS and CDR2 YDEGEE. CDR3 protein: CASKGGNQPQHF. CDR3 sequence (DNA): TGTGCCAGCAAAGGCGGTAATCAGCCCCAGCATTTT.

The rearrangement links TRBV28 to TRBJ1-5, with 8 bases fitting TRBD1. The CDR3 has 15 amino acids. Germline CDR1 reads MDHEN; CDR2 reads SYDVKM. Germline trimming cut 6 bases from V and 4 bases from J; bases unmatched to any gene: 8. CDR3 residues: CASSRVGQGNQPQHF. The CDR3 coding sequence is TGTGCCAGCAGCCGGGTTGGACAGGGAAATCAGCCCCAGCATTTT.

This clone has more than one count but fewer than ten. The chain has TRBV5-1 and TRBJ1-6, with D perhaps matching TRBD1 (5 bases). The CDR3 is 15 amino acids. The germline CDR1 and CDR2 sequences are SGHRS and YFSETQ. V lost 0 bases, J lost 7 bases, and 11 bases lay in between. The CDR3 here is CASSLAGQGNSPLHF. For the CDR3, the DNA is TGCGCCAGCAGCTTGGCCGGGCAGGGAAATTCACCCCTCCACTTT.

The sample holds a few counts of this clone. The V gene is TRBV28, the J gene TRBJ1-4; 8 bases map to TRBD1. After removal of 5 bases from V and 5 bases from J, the junction contained 7 bases not matched to a gene. Germline CDR1 MDHEN, CDR2 SYDVKM. This CDR3 is 15 amino acids long. This CDR3 reads CASSTAGTGNEKLFF. DNA for the CDR3: TGTGCCAGCAGTACCGCCGGGACAGGAAATGAAAAACTGTTTTTT.

The chain combines TRBV9 with TRBJ2-3; the match to TRBD2 covers 16 bases. V shed 0 bases and J 2 bases; nucleotides not matched to a gene: 3. Per germline, CDR1 SGDLS and CDR2 YYNGEE. This CDR3 is 18 amino acids long. The DNA for the CDR3 is TGTGCCAGCAGCGTAGTAGGGACTAGCGGGGGGGTCACAGATACGCAGTATTTT. Its protein is CASSVVGTSGGVTDTQYF.

This clone was seen a handful of times. The chain uses TRBV13 and TRBJ1-2; perhaps TRBD1 as D (5 bases). Germline values: CDR1 PRHDT, CDR2 FYEKMQ (reference sequence). The CDR3 has 13 residues. The ends were cut back, 7 bases at V and 2 bases at J, with 11 bases in the middle. The CDR3 loop reads CASTRRGNYGYTF. CDR3 DNA sequence: TGTGCCAGCACTCGCCGGGGGAACTATGGCTACACCTTC.

This clone showed up just a few times. The CDR3 here is CASSFSIGGTGALNEQFF. In DNA form, the CDR3 reads TGTGCCAGCAGCTTCTCGATTGGAGGGACAGGGGCGCTCAATGAGCAGTTCTTC. The chain recombines TRBV11-3 with TRBJ2-1; 10 nucleotides align to TRBD1. Germline V CDR1 and CDR2: SGHNT, YENEEA. The CDR3 is 18 amino acids. Trimming removed 3 bases from V and 6 bases from J; junction bases left unmatched: 14.

The chain recombines TRBV9 with TRBJ1-5; 12 positions match TRBD1. V shed 0 bases and J 6 bases; nucleotides not matched to a gene: 4. The germline gives CDR1 SGDLS, CDR2 YYNGEE. The CDR3 totals 16 residues. The CDR3 reads CASSVAGTGGFQPQHF. In DNA, the CDR3 is TGTGCCAGCAGCGTAGCCGGGACAGGGGGCTTTCAGCCCCAGCATTTT.

In nucleotides, the CDR3 is TGTGCCAGCAACTTGGCAGGGTTTCCGTACGAGCAGTACTTC. This codes for CASNLAGFPYEQYF. The rearrangement uses TRBV14 and TRBJ2-7, with D tentatively TRBD1 (5 bases). This CDR3 comprises 14 residues. The ends were cut back, 7 bases at V and 4 bases at J, with 17 bases in the middle. Germline CDR1 and CDR2: SGHDN and FVKESK.

V and J are TRBV11-2 and TRBJ2-1; TRBD1 matches 7 bases. Germline loops: CDR1 SGHAT, CDR2 FQNNGV. Trimming removed 3 bases from V and 5 bases from J; junction bases left unmatched: 10. The CDR3 is made up of 16 amino acids. The CDR3 is CASSLRADRVDNEQFF. CDR3 DNA sequence: TGTGCCAGCAGCTTGAGGGCCGACAGGGTTGACAATGAGCAGTTCTTC.

CDR3 in amino acids: CASSIRATSGSGEQYF. As DNA, the CDR3 is TGTGCCAGTAGTATCAGGGCGACTAGCGGGAGTGGCGAGCAGTACTTC. This chain links TRBV19 with TRBJ2-7; 12 bases align to TRBD2. CDR1 and CDR2 from the germline V gene are LNHDA and SQIVND (reference sequence). Losses at the gene ends were 3 bases for V and 6 bases for J; bases not matched to a gene: 9. The CDR3 contains 16 residues.

This clone was observed a few times. The gene calls are TRBV19 and TRBJ1-2; D not certain. The CDR3 is 14 amino acids. V lost 3 bases to trimming and J lost 0 bases, with 8 bases between them. From germline, CDR1 is LNHDA and CDR2 SQIVND (reference sequence). The CDR3: CASSIGTTNYGYTF. For the CDR3, the DNA is TGTGCCAGTAGTATCGGCACTACTAACTATGGCTACACCTTC.

The V call is TRBV5-1, the J call TRBJ2-1; 12 bases align to TRBD2. The CDR3 loop spans 15 amino acids. CDR1 SGHRS and CDR2 YFSETQ come from the germline V gene. Losses at the gene ends were 0 bases for V and 6 bases for J; bases not matched to a gene: 1. DNA of the CDR3: TGCGCCAGCAGCTTGGGGACTAGCGGGGCCAATGAGCAGTTCTTC. Amino acid sequence: CASSLGTSGANEQFF.

V is TRBV4-3 and J is TRBJ1-2, with TRBD1 identical over 10 bases. J gave up 8 bases and V 4 bases, and 10 bases lay outside the gene matches. This CDR3 has 15 amino acids. The germline V gene encodes CDR1 LGHNA and CDR2 YSLEER. CDR3 sequence (DNA): TGCGCCAGCAGCCGATCCCGGGACAGGGGTTGGGGCTACACCTTC. This gives the protein CASSRSRDRGWGYTF.

J is TRBJ2-6 and V is TRBV30; a weak D match, TRBD2 (7 bases). The germline CDR1 and CDR2 sequences are GTSNPN and SVGIG (reference sequence). Trimming cost V 3 bases and J 0 bases, with 9 bases left between them. The CDR3 sequence is 15 residues long. The CDR3 nucleotides are TGTGCCTGGAGAGGGGGGGGCTCTGGGGCCAACGTCCTGACTTTC. This gives the protein CAWRGGGSGANVLTF. The complete variable domain, with remaining parts taken from reference TRBV30 and TRBJ2-6, reads SQTIHQWPATLVQPVGSPLSLECTVEGTSNPNLYWYRQAAGRGLQLLFYSVGIGQISSEVPQNLSASRPQDRQFILSSKKLLLSDSGFYLCAWRGGGSGANVLTFGAGSRLTVL.

For the CDR3, the DNA is TGTGCCATCAGCACCGACAGGGGGCCCAATGAGCAGTTCTTC. It specifies CAISTDRGPNEQFF. The rearrangement links TRBV10-3 to TRBJ2-1; TRBD1 aligns across 10 bases. Germline V lookup: CDR1 ENHRY, CDR2 SYGVKD. CDR3 length: 14 residues. The ends lost 6 bases at V and 6 bases at J; junction bases unmatched: 5.

Only a few counts were recorded for this clone. The J gene is TRBJ2-1, the V gene TRBV7-8, with unresolved D. Germline V CDR1 and CDR2: SGHVS, FQNEAQ. Trimming cost V 5 bases and J 8 bases, with 16 bases left between them. The CDR3 runs to 14 residues. The chain's CDR3 is CASSLGGLFDEQFF. The DNA for the CDR3 is TGTGCCAGCAGCCTCGGCGGCTTGTTCGATGAGCAGTTCTTC.

The chain uses TRBV10-3 and TRBJ2-2, with TRBD1 as a possible D gene (5 bases). V lost 3 bases, J lost 4 bases, and 15 bases lay in between. From germline, CDR1 is ENHRY and CDR2 SYGVKD. The CDR3 totals 16 residues. CDR3 nucleotides: TGTGCCATCAGTGAAGGGGAAAACTCAGGCACCGGGGAGCTGTTTTTT. Amino acids: CAISEGENSGTGELFF.

J is TRBJ2-5 and V is TRBV7-2; 7 nucleotides match TRBD2. CDR3 length: 16 residues. The V and J ends lost 3 bases and 2 bases, in that order; junction bases with no gene match: 9. CDR1 is SGHTA and CDR2 is FQGNSA in the germline V gene. The CDR3 region is CASSLVGGGAQETQYF. CDR3 coding DNA: TGTGCCAGCAGCTTGGTTGGCGGGGGAGCTCAAGAGACCCAGTACTTC.

This rearrangement joins TRBV10-3 to TRBJ2-3, with TRBD2 matching over 8 bases. Germline CDR1 ENHRY, CDR2 SYGVKD. Unmatched junction bases numbered 5, after V lost 3 bases and J lost 0 bases. The CDR3 is 16 residues long. The CDR3 reads CAISDVSSGSTDTQYF. CDR3 nucleotide sequence: TGTGCCATCAGTGATGTGTCTAGCGGGAGCACAGATACGCAGTATTTT.

This sequence joins TRBV27 and TRBJ2-5; 9 bases map to TRBD1. The better agreement between TRBJ2-7 and the DNA end casts doubt on the J call. Germline values: CDR1 MNHEY, CDR2 SMNVEV (reference sequence). The CDR3 loop spans 13 amino acids. The CDR3 loop is CASSQQGAGEQYF. CDR3 in DNA: TGTGCCAGCAGTCAACAGGGGGCTGGCGAGCAGTACTTC.

The genes are TRBV5-1 and TRBJ2-5, with 12 bases fitting TRBD2. From germline, CDR1 is SGHRS and CDR2 YFSETQ. The CDR3 sequence is 16 residues long. Trimming cost V 1 base and J 2 bases; bases outside gene matches: 3. CDR3 sequence (DNA): TGCGCCAGCAGCTTGACTAGCGGGGGGCCTCAAGAGACCCAGTACTTC. It codes for CASSLTSGGPQETQYF. Full variable domain (missing parts from reference TRBV5-1 and TRBJ2-5): KAGVTQTPRYLIKTRGQQVTLSCSPISGHRSVSWYQQTPGQGLQFLFEYFSETQRNKGNFPGRFSGRQFSNSRSEMNVSTLELGDSALYLCASSLTSGGPQETQYFGPGTRLLVL.

The chain combines TRBV29-1 with TRBJ2-1; tentatively, D is TRBD1 (7 bases). The CDR3 is 13 amino acids. Germline V gene data show CDR1 as SQVTM and CDR2 as ANQGSEA. V dropped 3 bases and J dropped 6 bases, with 12 bases sitting between them. The CDR3 DNA sequence: TGCAGCGTTGAGGAGGGGGCATTCAATGAGCAGTTCTTC. This translates into CSVEEGAFNEQFF.

The chain has TRBV5-8 and TRBJ1-4, with TRBD1 as a possible D gene (5 bases). The CDR3 spans 14 residues. Trimming took off 7 bases at V and 5 bases at J, with 15 bases between the two ends. Germline lookup yields CDR1 SGHTS and CDR2 YDEGEE. CDR3 nucleotides: TGTGCCAGCGCATTCAGGGATGGGAATGAAAAACTGTTTTTT. Encoded protein: CASAFRDGNEKLFF.

The V and J genes are TRBV5-1 and TRBJ2-1; TRBD2 aligns across 8 bases. This CDR3 comprises 16 residues. CDR1 is SGHRS, CDR2 YFSETQ, per germline. Trimming at V came to 4 bases and at J to 8 bases, leaving 14 bases not matched to a gene. CDR3 in DNA: TGCGCCAGCAGCCCGAACCCACTAGCGGCTGGGGATGAGCAGTTCTTC. This encodes CASSPNPLAAGDEQFF.

The rearrangement links TRBV7-3 to TRBJ2-1; D is unclear. From germline, CDR1 is SGHTA and CDR2 FQGTGA. The CDR3 contains 13 residues. V was trimmed by 3 bases and J by 7 bases, leaving 10 bases between them. The CDR3, as DNA: TGTGCCAGCAGCTTGGCTTCAGGAAATGAGCAGTTCTTC. Amino acids: CASSLASGNEQFF. The full variable domain, completed using reference TRBV7-3 and TRBJ2-1, is GAGVSQTPSNKVTEKGKYVELRCDPISGHTALYWYRQSLGQGPEFLIYFQGTGAADDSGLPNDRFFAVRPEGSVSTLKIQRTERGDSAVYLCASSLASGNEQFFGPGTRLTVL.

The chain is built from TRBV19 and TRBJ1-2; 8 positions match TRBD1. The germline V gene has CDR1 LNHDA and CDR2 SQIVND (reference sequence). The CDR3 consists of 13 residues. With V trimmed by 9 bases and J by 2 bases, 5 bases remained unmatched. The CDR3 DNA is TGTGCCAGCGGTAGACAGGGGAACTATGGCTACACCTTC. It codes for CASGRQGNYGYTF.